This T cell receptor beta chain was found in a study of T cell repertoires in cytomegalovirus infection (dated by TCRdb to about 2019). The study in broad terms: Donor HLA type was relevant to the analysis, as public TCR beta signatures indicated carriage of CMV infection together with the matching HLA type. What the study reported, not specific to this receptor: The ex vivo response was dominated by HLA-C-restricted CMV-specific TCR beta clonotypes, which also provided the single most frequent clonotype in two of eight donors. In both this cohort and an independent roughly 350-donor cohort, the cumulative frequency of public TCR beta family members distinguished carriers of CMV infection plus the relevant HLA type.

V is cut by 2 bases and J by 7 bases, and the space between the germline ends is 11 bases. CDR3 length: 12 amino acids, cysteine to phenylalanine. The read is trimmed to its CDR3 DNA, 36 bases read in frame from base 1. Taken from the germline V gene, the CDR1 and CDR2 loops are SQVTM and ANQGSEA. Turning to this clonotype: This clone's antigen is unknown. No base quality values were provided; no much bigger clone lies one nucleotide off.

This sample was sequenced with an Illumina HiSeq 1500. The raw public reads went through TCRdb reprocessing: fastp at Q25, MiXCR clone calling, in-frame beta chains kept. Identical CDR3 proteins give one entry, which carries the most common genes and DNA. This sample holds some 230,000 distinct CDR3 sequences; roughly 22% were observed only once. The top ten hold 15% to 20% of the sample. The TCR sequence derives from a human donor in good health (CMV status not recorded). Some clones in this sample may be carry-over from other donors' samples. Recombination linked TRBV29-1 to TRBJ1-2, and perhaps TRBD1 as D gene, on 6 matching bases. Sequenced input: CD8+ T cells from PBMCs. In nucleotides, the sequence is TGCAGCGTTGAACAAGGGACATTTGGCTACACCTTC. Its product reads: CSVEQGTFGYTF.